What follows is one T cell receptor beta chain and its context. Its antigen is not identified. The data were obtained in a study of T cell responses to AZD1222 COVID-19 vaccine. Between the trimmed V and J ends, which lost 2 bases and 3 bases, there was a span of 7 bases. The CDR3 runs 14 residues. CDR1 and CDR2 from the germline V gene are SEHNR and FQNEAQ (reference sequence). The data were produced by immunoSEQ multiplex PCR, yet TCRdb's version contains in-frame clones alone and is incomplete. This table holds over 150,000 clones, roughly nine tenths found once. Study observations and caveats: Targeting of unmutated variant regions was reportedly seen in nearly half of spike-specific TCRs. Spike-specific TCR breadth and depth rose after two AZD1222 doses. CD4 TCRs associated with vaccination spanned spike, dominating at 160-218 and 743-854. Donors, mostly white British, included more females; clonal diversity was possibly underestimated.

The source of this sequence is an adult in good health. This sample comprised peripheral blood, obtained on day 0 of AZD1222 vaccination. This chain joins TRBV7-9 and TRBJ2-2; D ambiguous. The CDR3 loop is CASSLRIHTGELFF. CDR3 DNA: TGTGCCAGCAGCTTAAGGATCCACACCGGGGAGCTGTTTTTT.